The following is a TCR beta chain sequence with its context. The antigen remains undetermined. This CDR3 has 11 residues. Trimming removed 7 bases from V and 4 bases from J, with 6 bases in between. Germline CDR1 SGHRS, CDR2 YFSETQ. These data originate in a study of identifying expanded T cells in peripheral blood. Assay used: immunoSEQ multiplex PCR; TCRdb lists only in-frame clones, some missing. The sample comprises tens of thousands of clones, around 88% of which are singletons, and approximately 4% rests with the top ten. Broader study findings: Over two and four weeks, about 16 and 19 clones changed, versus approximately 1.1 between replicates.

During the collection period, no donor immune events like infections were recorded. The receptor was derived from a person aged 18-69 years in good health. The sequenced material came from blood. The chain uses TRBV5-1 and TRBJ1-3, with D maybe TRBD1 (6 bases). CDR3 coding DNA: TGCGCCAGCGGACAGGGAAACACCATATATTTT. Encoded protein: CASGQGNTIYF.